This TCR beta chain was obtained from a study of CD8 T cells in ankylosing spondylitis. As the method for making TCR beta libraries, quantitative 5'-RACE with molecular barcodes was used. TCRdb fed the 5' RACE reads into MiXCR, producing one record per CDR3 protein. The sample has approximately 100,000 distinct CDR3 sequences, nearly 25% seen once. This clonotype was picked up many times. Its target is not known. CDR3 length: 17 amino acids. CDR1 MGHDK and CDR2 SYGVNS come from the germline V gene. V was trimmed by 1 base and J by 5 bases, leaving 17 bases between them. Study-level points and caveats: Within ankylosing spondylitis blood, a TCR beta motif made up of fewer than ten highly homologous variants appeared to be characteristic. Disease-linked clones displayed a CD8+ phenotype and appeared relatively rarely in peripheral blood. Significantly higher representation of disease-linked clones was reported for matched ankylosing spondylitis synovial fluid.

V is TRBV25-1 and J is TRBJ2-2; either TRBD1 or TRBD2 may supply D (5 bases each). The specimen was synovial fluid, either unsorted or a sorted T cell fraction (not recorded which). This sequence originates from a male donor with ankylosing spondylitis. The CDR3 nucleotides read TGTGCCAGCAGTGAATGGGGGTCCTCTAGAGTAACCGGGGAGCTGTTTTTT. Translation gives CASSEWGSSRVTGELFF.